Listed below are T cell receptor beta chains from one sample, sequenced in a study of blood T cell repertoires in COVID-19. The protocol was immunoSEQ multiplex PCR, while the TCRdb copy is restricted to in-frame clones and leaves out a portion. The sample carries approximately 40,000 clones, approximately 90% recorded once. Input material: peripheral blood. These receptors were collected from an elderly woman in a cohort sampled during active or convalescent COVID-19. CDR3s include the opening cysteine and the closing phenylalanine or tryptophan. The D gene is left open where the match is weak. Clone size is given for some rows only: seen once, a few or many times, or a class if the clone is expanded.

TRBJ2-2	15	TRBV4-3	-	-	CASSQSTHGTGELFF	TGCGCCAGCAGCCAATCAACTCATGGCACCGGGGAGCTGTTTTTT
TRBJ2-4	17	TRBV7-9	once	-	CASSLSGGVLAKNIQYF	TGTGCCAGCAGCCTATCGGGGGGCGTACTAGCCAAAAACATTCAGTACTTC
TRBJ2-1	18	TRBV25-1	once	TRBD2	CASSEGSRGASGYNEQFF	TGTGCCAGCAGTGAAGGAAGTCGGGGGGCTAGCGGGTACAATGAGCAGTTCTTC
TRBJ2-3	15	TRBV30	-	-	CAWSVRRTSTDTQYF	TGTGCCTGGAGTGTACGGCGGACTAGCACAGATACGCAGTATTTT
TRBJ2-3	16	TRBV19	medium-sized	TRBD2	CASRETSGGGTDTQYF	TGTGCCAGTAGAGAGACTAGCGGGGGGGGCACAGATACGCAGTATTTT
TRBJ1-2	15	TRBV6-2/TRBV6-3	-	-	CASSRALQPSMGYTF	TGTGCCAGCAGTCGTGCTCTACAGCCGTCTATGGGCTACACCTTC
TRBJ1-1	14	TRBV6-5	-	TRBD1	CASRTGVRGTEAFF	TGTGCCAGCAGGACAGGGGTTAGAGGCACTGAAGCTTTCTTT
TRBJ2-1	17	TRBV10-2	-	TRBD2	CASSGESSGSYYNEQFF	TGCGCCAGCAGTGGGGAGTCTAGCGGGAGTTACTACAATGAGCAGTTCTTC
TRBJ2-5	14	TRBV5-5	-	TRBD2	CASSLGRGGETQYF	TGTGCCAGCAGCTTGGGACGCGGGGGAGAGACCCAGTACTTC
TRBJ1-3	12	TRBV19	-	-	CAAGTSGNTIYF	TGTGCAGCCGGGACAAGTGGAAACACCATATATTTT
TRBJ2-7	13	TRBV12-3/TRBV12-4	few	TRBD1	CASSADRGYEQYF	TGTGCCAGCAGTGCGGACAGGGGTTACGAGCAGTACTTC
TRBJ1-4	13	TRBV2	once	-	CASTLSNNEKLFF	TGTGCCAGCACTCTATCTAACAATGAAAAACTGTTTTTT
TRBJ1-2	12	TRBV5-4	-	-	CASSSDSYGYTF	TGTGCCAGCAGCTCGGACAGCTATGGCTACACCTTC
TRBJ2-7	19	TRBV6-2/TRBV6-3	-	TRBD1	CASSYAIRRDGTGSYEQYF	TGTGCCAGCAGTTACGCCATAAGACGCGACGGGACAGGCTCCTACGAGCAGTACTTC
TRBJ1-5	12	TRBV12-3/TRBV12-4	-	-	CASSLSSGPQHF	TGTGCCAGCAGTTTGTCCTCCGGGCCCCAGCATTTT
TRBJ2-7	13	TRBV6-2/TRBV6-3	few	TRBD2	CASSSGTSGRGYF	TGTGCCAGCAGTTCCGGGACTAGCGGGAGGGGGTACTTC
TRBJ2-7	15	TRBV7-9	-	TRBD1	CASSYTGTGVNEQYF	TGTGCCAGCAGCTATACCGGGACAGGGGTAAACGAGCAGTACTTC
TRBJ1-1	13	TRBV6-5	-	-	CASSSNRETEAFF	TGTGCCAGCAGTTCCAACAGGGAGACTGAAGCTTTCTTT
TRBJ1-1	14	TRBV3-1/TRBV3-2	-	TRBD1	CASTPTGMNTEAFF	TGTGCCAGCACCCCGACAGGGATGAACACTGAAGCTTTCTTT
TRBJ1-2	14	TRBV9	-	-	CASSVDSHSYGYTF	TGTGCCAGCAGCGTAGATTCCCACTCCTATGGCTACACCTTC
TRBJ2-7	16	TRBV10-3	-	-	CATVRGGESANSEQYF	TGTGCCACCGTACGAGGGGGGGAATCAGCAAACTCCGAGCAGTACTTC
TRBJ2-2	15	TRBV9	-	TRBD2	CASSTGTSTDGELFF	TGTGCCAGCAGCACCGGGACTAGCACGGACGGGGAGCTGTTTTTT
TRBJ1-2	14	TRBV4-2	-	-	CASSGGGGNYGYTF	TGTGCCAGCAGCGGGGGTGGGGGCAACTATGGCTACACCTTC
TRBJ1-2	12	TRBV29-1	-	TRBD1	CSVQGGLDGYTF	TGCAGCGTCCAGGGGGGCCTAGACGGCTACACCTTC
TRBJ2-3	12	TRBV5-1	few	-	CASSSPGGWQYF	TGCGCCAGCAGCTCCCCAGGGGGGTGGCAGTATTTT
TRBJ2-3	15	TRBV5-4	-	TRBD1	CASSPPGQGTDTQYF	TGTGCCAGCAGCCCACCGGGACAGGGCACAGATACGCAGTATTTT
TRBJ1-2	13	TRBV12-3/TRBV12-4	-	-	CASSFSGLYGYTF	TGTGCCAGCAGTTTCTCCGGACTTTATGGCTACACCTTC
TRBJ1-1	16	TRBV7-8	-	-	CASSSNAGRLNTEAFF	TGTGCCAGCAGCTCCAACGCGGGACGCCTGAACACTGAAGCTTTCTTT
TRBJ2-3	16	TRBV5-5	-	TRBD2	CASSFTSGGLTDTQYF	TGTGCCAGCAGCTTCACTAGCGGGGGGCTGACAGATACGCAGTATTTT
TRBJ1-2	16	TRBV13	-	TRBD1	CASSPGTGGSNYGYTF	TGTGCCAGCAGCCCGGGGACAGGGGGTTCTAACTATGGCTACACCTTC
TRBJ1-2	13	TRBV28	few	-	CASSNGRGYGYTF	TGTGCCAGCAGTAACGGACGGGGCTATGGCTACACCTTC
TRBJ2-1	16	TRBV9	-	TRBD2	CASSVAAGDAHNEQFF	TGTGCCAGCAGCGTAGCTGCGGGGGATGCACACAATGAGCAGTTCTTC
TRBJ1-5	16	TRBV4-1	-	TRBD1	CASSHRLQGVDQPQHF	TGCGCCAGCAGCCACCGCTTACAGGGGGTGGATCAGCCCCAGCATTTT
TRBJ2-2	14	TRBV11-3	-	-	CASSSRDTTGELFF	TGTGCCAGCAGCTCCCGGGACACGACCGGGGAGCTGTTTTTT
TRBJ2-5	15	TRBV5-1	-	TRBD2	CASSLGLAGQETQYF	TGCGCCAGCAGCTTGGGGTTAGCGGGCCAAGAGACCCAGTACTTC
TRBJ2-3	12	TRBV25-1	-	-	CASSDFMDTQYF	TGTGCCAGCAGTGATTTTATGGATACGCAGTATTTT
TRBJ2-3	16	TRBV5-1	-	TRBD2	CASSPGTSGTTDTQYF	TGCGCCAGCAGCCCAGGGACTAGCGGTACTACAGATACGCAGTATTTT
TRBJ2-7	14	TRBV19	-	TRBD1	CATRVQGAPGEQYF	TGTGCCACTAGGGTACAGGGGGCGCCGGGCGAGCAGTACTTC
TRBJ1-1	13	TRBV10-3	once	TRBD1	CAITGTVNTEAFF	TGTGCCATCACCGGGACAGTGAACACTGAAGCTTTCTTT
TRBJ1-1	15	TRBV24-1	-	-	CATSDPRGGDTEAFF	TGTGCCACCAGTGACCCCAGGGGAGGGGACACTGAAGCTTTCTTT
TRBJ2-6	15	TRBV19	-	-	CASSTTSSGANVLTF	TGTGCCAGTAGTACAACGAGCTCTGGGGCCAACGTCCTGACTTTC
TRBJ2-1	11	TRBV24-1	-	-	CATAEYNEQFF	TGTGCCACCGCAGAATACAATGAGCAGTTCTTC
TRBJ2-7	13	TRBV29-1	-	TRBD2	CSVEFFGSGGPHF	TGCAGCGTTGAGTTCTTCGGGTCGGGAGGGCCTCACTTC
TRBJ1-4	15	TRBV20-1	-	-	CSASAGAASDEKLFF	TGCAGTGCTAGTGCAGGGGCCGCTTCTGACGAAAAACTGTTTTTT
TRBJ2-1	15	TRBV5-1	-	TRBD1	CASSAPGQGTNEQFF	TGCGCCAGCAGCGCACCGGGACAGGGGACCAATGAGCAGTTCTTC
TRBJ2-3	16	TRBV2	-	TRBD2	CASSSKGLAGTDTQYF	TGTGCCAGCAGCAGCAAGGGACTAGCGGGCACAGATACGCAGTATTTT
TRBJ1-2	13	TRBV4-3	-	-	CASSQSGAYGYTF	TGCGCCAGCAGCCAGTCAGGGGCTTATGGCTACACCTTC
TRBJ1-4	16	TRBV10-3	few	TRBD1	CAISDNPGTGKEKLFF	TGTGCCATCAGTGATAATCCCGGGACAGGGAAAGAAAAACTGTTTTTT